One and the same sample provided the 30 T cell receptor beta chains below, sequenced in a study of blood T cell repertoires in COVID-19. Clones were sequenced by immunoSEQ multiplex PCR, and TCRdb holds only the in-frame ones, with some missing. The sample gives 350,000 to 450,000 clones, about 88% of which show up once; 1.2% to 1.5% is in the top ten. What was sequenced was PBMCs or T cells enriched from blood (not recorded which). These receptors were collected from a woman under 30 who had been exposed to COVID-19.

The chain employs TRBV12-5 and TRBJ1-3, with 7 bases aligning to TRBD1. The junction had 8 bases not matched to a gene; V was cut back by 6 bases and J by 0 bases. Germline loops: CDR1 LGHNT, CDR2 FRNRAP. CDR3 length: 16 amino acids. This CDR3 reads CASGPRDRDSGNTIYF. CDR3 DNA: TGTGCTAGTGGCCCCCGGGACAGAGACTCTGGAAACACCATATATTTT.

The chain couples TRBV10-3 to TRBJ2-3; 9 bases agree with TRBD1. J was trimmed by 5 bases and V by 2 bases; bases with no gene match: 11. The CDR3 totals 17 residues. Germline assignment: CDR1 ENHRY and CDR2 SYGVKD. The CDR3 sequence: CAISETRYRGPGDTQYF. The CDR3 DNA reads TGTGCCATCAGTGAGACCCGCTACAGGGGGCCTGGAGATACGCAGTATTTT.

The CDR3 loop reads CASSFLGGEAFF. The CDR3, as DNA: TGTGCCAGCAGTTTCCTGGGGGGTGAAGCTTTCTTT. The chain is built from TRBV28 and TRBJ1-1; tentatively, D is TRBD1 (5 bases). The CDR3 is made up of 12 amino acids. Trimming stripped 3 bases from V and 7 bases from J, with 9 bases between. Germline-derived CDR1 and CDR2 are MDHEN and SYDVKM. Together with reference TRBV28 and TRBJ1-1, the CDR3 gives the full variable domain: DVKVTQSSRYLVKRTGEKVFLECVQDMDHENMFWYRQDPGLGLRLIYFSYDVKMKEKGDIPEGYSVSREKKERFSLILESASTNQTSMYLCASSFLGGEAFFGQGTRLTVV.

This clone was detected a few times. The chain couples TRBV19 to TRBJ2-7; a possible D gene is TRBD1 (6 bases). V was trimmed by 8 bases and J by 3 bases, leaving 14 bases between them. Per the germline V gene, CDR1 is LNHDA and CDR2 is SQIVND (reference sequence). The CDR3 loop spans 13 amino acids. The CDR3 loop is CASGQGLNYEQYF. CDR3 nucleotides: TGTGCCAGTGGCCAGGGGCTAAACTACGAGCAGTACTTC.

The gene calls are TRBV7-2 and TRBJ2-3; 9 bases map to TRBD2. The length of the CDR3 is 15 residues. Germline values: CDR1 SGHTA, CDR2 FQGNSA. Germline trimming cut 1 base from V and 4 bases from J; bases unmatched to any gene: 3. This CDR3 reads CASSLVGTSPDTQYF. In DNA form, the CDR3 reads TGTGCCAGCAGCTTAGTGGGGACTAGCCCAGATACGCAGTATTTT. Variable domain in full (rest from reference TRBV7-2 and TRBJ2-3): GAGVSQSPSNKVTEKGKDVELRCDPISGHTALYWYRQSLGQGLEFLIYFQGNSAPDKSGLPSDRFSAERTGGSVSTLTIQRTQQEDSAVYLCASSLVGTSPDTQYFGPGTRLTVL.

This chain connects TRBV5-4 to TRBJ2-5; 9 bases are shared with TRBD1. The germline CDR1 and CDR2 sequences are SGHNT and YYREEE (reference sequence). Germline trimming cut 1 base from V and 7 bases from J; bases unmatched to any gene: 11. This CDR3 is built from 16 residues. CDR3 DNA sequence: TGTGCCAGCAGCTTGAGGACAGGGGACGGGTGGGGGACCCAGTACTTC. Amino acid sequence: CASSLRTGDGWGTQYF. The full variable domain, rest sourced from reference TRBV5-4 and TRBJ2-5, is ETGVTQSPTHLIKTRGQQVTLRCSSQSGHNTVSWYQQALGQGPQFIFQYYREEENGRGNFPPRFSGLQFPNYSSELNVNALELDDSALYLCASSLRTGDGWGTQYFGPGTRLLVL.

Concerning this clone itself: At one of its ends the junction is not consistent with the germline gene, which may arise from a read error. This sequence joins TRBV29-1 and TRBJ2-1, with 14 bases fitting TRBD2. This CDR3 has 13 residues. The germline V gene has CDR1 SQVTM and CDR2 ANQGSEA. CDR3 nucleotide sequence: TGCAGCGGGGCGGGACTAGCGGGGGCGCCGGGGATCTTC. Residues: CSGAGLAGAPGIF.

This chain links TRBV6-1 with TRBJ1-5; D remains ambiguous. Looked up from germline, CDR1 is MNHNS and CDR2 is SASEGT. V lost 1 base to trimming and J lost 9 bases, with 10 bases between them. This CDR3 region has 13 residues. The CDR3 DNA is TGTGCCAGCAGTGAAGACTGGCGAGGGCCCCAGCATTTT. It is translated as CASSEDWRGPQHF.

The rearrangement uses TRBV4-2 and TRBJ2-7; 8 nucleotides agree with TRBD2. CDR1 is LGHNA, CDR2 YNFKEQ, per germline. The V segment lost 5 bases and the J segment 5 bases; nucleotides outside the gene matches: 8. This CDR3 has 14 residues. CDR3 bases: TGTGCCAGCAGCGACACGGGGGGGTTAGACGAGCAGTACTTC. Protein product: CASSDTGGLDEQYF.

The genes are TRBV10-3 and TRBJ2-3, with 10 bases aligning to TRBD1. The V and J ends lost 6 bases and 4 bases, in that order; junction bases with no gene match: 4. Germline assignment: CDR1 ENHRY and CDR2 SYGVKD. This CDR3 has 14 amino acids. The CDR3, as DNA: TGTGCCATCAGCCCGGGACAGGGGTCAGATACGCAGTATTTT. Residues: CAISPGQGSDTQYF.

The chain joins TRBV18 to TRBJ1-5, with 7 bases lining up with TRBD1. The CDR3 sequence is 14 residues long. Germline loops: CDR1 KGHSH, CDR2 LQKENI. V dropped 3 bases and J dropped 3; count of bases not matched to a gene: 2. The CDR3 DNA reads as TGTGCCAGCTCACCGGGACAGACCAATCAGCCCCAGCATTTT. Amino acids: CASSPGQTNQPQHF.

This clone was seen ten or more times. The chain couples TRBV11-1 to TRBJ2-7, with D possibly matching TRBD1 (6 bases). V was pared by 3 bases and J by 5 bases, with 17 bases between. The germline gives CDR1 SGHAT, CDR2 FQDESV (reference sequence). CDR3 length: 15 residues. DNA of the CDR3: TGTGCCAGCAGCTTTCGTGGGGGCTTCGAGGACGAGCAGTACTTC. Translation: CASSFRGGFEDEQYF.

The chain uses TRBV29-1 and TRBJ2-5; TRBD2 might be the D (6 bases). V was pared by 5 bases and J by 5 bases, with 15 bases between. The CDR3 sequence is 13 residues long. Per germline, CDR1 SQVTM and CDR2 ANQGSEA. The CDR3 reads CSVSAGRGETQYF. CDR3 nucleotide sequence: TGCAGCGTTTCGGCGGGACGGGGCGAGACCCAGTACTTC.

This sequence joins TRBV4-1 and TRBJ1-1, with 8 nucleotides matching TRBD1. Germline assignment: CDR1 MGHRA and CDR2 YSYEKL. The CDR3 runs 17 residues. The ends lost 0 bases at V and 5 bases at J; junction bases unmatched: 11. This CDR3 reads CASSQDTGRGRGTEAFF. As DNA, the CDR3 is TGCGCCAGCAGCCAAGATACGGGCAGGGGGCGCGGGACTGAAGCTTTCTTT.

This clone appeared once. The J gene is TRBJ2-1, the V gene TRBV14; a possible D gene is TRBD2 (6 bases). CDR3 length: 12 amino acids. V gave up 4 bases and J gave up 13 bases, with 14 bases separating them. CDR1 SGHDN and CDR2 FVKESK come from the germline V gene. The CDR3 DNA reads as TGTGCCAGCAGCCCCCGGGACTCAATCCAGTTCTTC. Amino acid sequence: CASSPRDSIQFF.

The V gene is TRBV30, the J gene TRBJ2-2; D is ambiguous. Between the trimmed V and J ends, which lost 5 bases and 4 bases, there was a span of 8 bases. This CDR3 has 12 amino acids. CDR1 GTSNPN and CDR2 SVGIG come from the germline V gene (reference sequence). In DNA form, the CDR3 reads TGTGCCTGGTTTTTCGGCACCGGGGAGCTGTTTTTT. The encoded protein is CAWFFGTGELFF.

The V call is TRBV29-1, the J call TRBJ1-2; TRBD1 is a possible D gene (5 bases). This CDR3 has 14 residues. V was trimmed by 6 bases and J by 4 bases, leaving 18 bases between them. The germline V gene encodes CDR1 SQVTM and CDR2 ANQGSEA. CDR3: CSVPQAGLSYGYTF. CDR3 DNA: TGCAGCGTCCCTCAGGCAGGGCTCTCCTATGGCTACACCTTC.

The CDR3, as DNA: TGTGCCAGCAGCAACGACAGGGGGCGAAACACTGAAGCTTTCTTT. Encoded protein: CASSNDRGRNTEAFF. The V gene is TRBV3-1 (or the pseudogene TRBV3-2), the J gene TRBJ1-1; 10 positions match TRBD1. Germline loops: CDR1 LGHDT, CDR2 YNNKEL (reference sequence). This CDR3 comprises 15 residues. With 5 bases clipped from V and 2 bases from J, the junction kept 5 bases outside the gene matches.

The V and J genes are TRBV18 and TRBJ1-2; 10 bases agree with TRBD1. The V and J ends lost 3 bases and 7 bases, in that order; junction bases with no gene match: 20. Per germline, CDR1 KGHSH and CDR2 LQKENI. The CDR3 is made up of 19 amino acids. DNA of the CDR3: TGTGCCAGCTCACCGACCCTAAAAAGACAGGGGGCAACGGTACTTGGCTACACCTTC. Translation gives CASSPTLKRQGATVLGYTF.

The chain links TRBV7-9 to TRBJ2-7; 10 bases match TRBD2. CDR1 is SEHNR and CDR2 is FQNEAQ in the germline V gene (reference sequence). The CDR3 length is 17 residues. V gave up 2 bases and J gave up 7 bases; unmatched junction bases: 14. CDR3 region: CASSLSPSGGPKREQYF. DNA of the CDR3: TGTGCCAGCAGCTTATCTCCTAGCGGGGGCCCGAAGAGGGAGCAGTACTTC.

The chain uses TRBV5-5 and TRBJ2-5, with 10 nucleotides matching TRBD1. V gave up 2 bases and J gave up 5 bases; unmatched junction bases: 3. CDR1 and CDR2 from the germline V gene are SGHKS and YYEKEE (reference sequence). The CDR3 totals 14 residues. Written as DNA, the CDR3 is TGTGCCAGCAGCTTTGGGACAGGGGTCGAGACCCAGTACTTC. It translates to CASSFGTGVETQYF.

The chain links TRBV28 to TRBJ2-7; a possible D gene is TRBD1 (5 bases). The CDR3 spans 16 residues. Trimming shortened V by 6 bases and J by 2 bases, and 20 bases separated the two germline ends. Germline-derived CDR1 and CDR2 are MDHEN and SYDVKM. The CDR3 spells CASSSTRTFGAYEQYF. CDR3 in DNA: TGTGCCAGCAGCTCTACGAGGACATTCGGCGCCTACGAGCAGTACTTC.

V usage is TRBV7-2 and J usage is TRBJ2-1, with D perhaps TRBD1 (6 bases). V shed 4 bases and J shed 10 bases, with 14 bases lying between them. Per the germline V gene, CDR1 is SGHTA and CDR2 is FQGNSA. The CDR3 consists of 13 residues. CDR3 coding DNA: TGTGCCAGCAGCTCACATGGACAGTGGGAGCAGTTCTTC. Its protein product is CASSSHGQWEQFF.

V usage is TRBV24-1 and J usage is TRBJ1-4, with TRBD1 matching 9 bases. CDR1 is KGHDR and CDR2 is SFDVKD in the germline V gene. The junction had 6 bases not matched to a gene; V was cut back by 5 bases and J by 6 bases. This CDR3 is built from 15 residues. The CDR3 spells CATSAPQGADEKLFF. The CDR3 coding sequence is TGTGCCACCAGTGCCCCACAGGGGGCTGATGAAAAACTGTTTTTT.

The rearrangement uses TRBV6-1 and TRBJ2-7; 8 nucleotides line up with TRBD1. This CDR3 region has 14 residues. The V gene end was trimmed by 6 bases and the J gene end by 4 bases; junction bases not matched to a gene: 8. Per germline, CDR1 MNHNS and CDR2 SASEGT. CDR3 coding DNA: TGTGCCAGCAGGATGGACAGGGCCGAGTACGAGCAGTACTTC. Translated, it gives CASRMDRAEYEQYF.

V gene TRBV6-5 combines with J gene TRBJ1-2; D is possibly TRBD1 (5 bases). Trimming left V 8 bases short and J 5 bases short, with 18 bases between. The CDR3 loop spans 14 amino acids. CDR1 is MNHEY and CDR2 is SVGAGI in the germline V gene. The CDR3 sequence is CASARGDEFYGYTF. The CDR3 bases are TGTGCCAGCGCGCGGGGGGATGAGTTTTATGGCTACACCTTC.

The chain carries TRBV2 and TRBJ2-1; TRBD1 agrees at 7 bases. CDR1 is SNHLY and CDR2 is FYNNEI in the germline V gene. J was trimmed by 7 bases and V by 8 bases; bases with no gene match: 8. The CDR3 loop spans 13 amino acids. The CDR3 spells CASGTAPGNEQFF. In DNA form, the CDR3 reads TGTGCCAGCGGGACAGCGCCCGGGAATGAGCAGTTCTTC.

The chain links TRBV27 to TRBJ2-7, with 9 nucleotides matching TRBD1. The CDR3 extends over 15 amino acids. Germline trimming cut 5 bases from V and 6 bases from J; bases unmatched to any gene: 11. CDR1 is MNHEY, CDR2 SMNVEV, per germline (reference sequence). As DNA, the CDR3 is TGTGCCAGCAGTCACATACAGGGGGCCCCTCTCGAGCAGTACTTC. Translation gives CASSHIQGAPLEQYF.

The chain's CDR3 is CASSISGSNYGYTF. DNA of the CDR3: TGTGCCAGCTCCATCTCCGGGTCTAACTATGGCTACACCTTC. The chain uses TRBV18 and TRBJ1-2; D ambiguous. The length of the CDR3 is 14 residues. Germline lookup yields CDR1 KGHSH and CDR2 LQKENI. Trimming removed 6 bases from V and 0 bases from J, with 11 bases in between. Using reference TRBV18 and TRBJ1-2 for the parts outside the CDR3, the full variable domain is NAGVMQNPRHLVRRRGQEARLRCSPMKGHSHVYWYRQLPEEGLKFMVYLQKENIIDESGMPKERFSAEFPKEGPSILRIQQVVRGDSAAYFCASSISGSNYGYTFGSGTRLTVV.

CDR3 bases: TGCAGCGTTGCCAGCGGGAGTACCTACGAGCAGTACTTC. It specifies CSVASGSTYEQYF. The chain recombines TRBV29-1 with TRBJ2-7; 8 nucleotides align to TRBD2. The V gene's germline CDR1 is SQVTM and CDR2 ANQGSEA. There are 13 residues in the CDR3. J gave up 2 bases and V 4 bases, and 4 bases lay outside the gene matches.